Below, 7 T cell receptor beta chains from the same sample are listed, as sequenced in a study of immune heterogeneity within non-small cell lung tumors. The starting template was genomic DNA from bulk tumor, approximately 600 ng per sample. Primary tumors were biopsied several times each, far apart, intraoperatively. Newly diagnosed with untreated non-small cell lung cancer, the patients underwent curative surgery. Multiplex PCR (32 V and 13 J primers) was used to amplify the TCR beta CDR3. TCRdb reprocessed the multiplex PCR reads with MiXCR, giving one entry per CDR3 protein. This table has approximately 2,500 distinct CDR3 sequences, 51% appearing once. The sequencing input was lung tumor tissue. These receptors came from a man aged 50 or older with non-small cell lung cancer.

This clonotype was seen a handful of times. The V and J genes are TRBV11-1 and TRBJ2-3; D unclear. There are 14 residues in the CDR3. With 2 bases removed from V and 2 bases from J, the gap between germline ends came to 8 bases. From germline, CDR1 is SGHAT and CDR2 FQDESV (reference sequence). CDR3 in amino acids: CASSLSIATDTQYF. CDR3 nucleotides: TGTGCCAGCAGCTTATCCATTGCCACAGATACGCAGTATTTT.

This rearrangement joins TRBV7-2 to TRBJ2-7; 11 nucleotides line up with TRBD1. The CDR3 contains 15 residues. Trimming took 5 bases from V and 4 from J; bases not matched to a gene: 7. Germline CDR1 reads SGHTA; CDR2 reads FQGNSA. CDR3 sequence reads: CASSPLGQGAYEQYF. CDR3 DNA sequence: TGTGCCAGCAGCCCCCTTGGACAGGGGGCTTACGAGCAGTACTTC.

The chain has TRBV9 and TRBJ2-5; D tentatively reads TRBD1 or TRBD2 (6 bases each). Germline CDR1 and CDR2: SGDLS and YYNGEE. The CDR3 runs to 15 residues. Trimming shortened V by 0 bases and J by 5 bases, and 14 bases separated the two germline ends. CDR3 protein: CASSVGGGPWETQYF. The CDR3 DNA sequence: TGTGCCAGCAGCGTAGGTGGGGGGCCTTGGGAGACCCAGTACTTC.

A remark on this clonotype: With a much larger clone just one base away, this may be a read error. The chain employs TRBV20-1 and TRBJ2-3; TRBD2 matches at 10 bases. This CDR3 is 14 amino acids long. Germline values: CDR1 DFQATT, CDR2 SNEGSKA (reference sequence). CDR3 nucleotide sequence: TGCAGTTCTAGCAGCGGGAGGGCCCCAGATACGCAGTATTTT. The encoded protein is CSSSSGRAPDTQYF.

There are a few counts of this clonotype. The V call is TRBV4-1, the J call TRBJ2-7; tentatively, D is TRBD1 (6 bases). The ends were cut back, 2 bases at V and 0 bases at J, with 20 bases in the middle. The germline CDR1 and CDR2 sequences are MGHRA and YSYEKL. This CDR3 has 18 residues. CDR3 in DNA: TGCGCCAGCAGCCAACGTACCGGGACACAACTAAGCTCCTACGAGCAGTACTTC. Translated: CASSQRTGTQLSSYEQYF.

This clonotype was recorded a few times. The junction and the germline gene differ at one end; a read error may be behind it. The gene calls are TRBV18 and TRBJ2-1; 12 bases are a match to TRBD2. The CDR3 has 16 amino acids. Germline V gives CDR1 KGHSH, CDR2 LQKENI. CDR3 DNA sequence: TGTGCCAGCTCACGAGGGACTAGCGGGTTATACAGTGAGCAGTTCTTC. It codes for CASSRGTSGLYSEQFF. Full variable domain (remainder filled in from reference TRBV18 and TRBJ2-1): NAGVMQNPRHLVRRRGQEARLRCSPMKGHSHVYWYRQLPEEGLKFMVYLQKENIIDESGMPKERFSAEFPKEGPSILRIQQVVRGDSAAYFCASSRGTSGLYSEQFFGPGTRLTVL.

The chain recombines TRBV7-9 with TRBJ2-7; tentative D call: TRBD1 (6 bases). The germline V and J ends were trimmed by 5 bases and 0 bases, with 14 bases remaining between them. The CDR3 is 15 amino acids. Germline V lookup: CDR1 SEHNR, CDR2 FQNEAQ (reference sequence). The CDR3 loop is CASSLPTGSSYEQYF. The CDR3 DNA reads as TGTGCCAGCAGCCTACCTACAGGGAGCTCCTACGAGCAGTACTTC.